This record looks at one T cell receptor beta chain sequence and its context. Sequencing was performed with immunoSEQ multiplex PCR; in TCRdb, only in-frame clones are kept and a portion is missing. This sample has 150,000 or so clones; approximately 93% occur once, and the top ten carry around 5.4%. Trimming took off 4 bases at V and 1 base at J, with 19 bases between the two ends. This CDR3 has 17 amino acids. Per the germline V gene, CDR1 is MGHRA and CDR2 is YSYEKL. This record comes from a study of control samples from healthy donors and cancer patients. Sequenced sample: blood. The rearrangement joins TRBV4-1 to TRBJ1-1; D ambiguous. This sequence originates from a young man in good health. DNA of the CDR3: TGCGCCAGCAGCCGTGACTTGGCCCCGCTTAAGAACACTGAAGCTTTCTTT. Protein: CASSRDLAPLKNTEAFF.